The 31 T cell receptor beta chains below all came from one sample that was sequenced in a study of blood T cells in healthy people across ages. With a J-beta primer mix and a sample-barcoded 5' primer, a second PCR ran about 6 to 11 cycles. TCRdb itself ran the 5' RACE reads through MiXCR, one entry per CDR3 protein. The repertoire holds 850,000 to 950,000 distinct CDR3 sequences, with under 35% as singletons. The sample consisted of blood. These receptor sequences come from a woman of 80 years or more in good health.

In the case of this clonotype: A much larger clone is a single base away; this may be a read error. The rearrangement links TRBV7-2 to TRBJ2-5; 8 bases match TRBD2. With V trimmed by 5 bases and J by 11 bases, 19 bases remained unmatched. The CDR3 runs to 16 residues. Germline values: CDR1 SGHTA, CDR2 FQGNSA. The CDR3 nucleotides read TGTGCCAGCAGCCCCCTGTTGGGCGGGGGGAGTGGTGAGCAGTACTTC. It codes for CASSPLLGGGSGEQYF.

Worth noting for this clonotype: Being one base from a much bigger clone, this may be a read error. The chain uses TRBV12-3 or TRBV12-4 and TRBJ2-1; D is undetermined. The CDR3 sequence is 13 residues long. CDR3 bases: TGTGTCAGCAGTTTCTACAGTTACAATGAGCAGTTCTTC. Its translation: CVSSFYSYNEQFF.

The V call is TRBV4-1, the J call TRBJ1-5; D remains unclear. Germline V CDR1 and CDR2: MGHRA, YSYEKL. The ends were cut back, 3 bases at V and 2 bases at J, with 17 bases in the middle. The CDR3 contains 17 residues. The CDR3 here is CASSQGLSAVGNQPQHF. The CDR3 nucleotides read TGCGCCAGCAGCCAGGGGTTGTCGGCAGTGGGCAATCAGCCCCAGCATTTT.

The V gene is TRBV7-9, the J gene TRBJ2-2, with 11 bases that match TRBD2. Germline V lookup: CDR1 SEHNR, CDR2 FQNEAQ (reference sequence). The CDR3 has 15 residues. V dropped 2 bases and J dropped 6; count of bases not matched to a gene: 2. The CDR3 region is CASSLKTSGAGELFF. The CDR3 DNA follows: TGTGCCAGCAGCTTAAAGACTAGCGGGGCCGGGGAGCTGTTTTTT.

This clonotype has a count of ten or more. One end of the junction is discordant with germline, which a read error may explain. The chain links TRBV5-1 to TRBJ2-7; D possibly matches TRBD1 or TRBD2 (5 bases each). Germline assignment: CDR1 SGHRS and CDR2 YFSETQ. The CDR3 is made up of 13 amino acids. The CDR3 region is CASSLGTFYEQYF. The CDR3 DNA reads TGTGCCAGCAGCCTAGGGACCTTCTACGAGCAGTACTTC. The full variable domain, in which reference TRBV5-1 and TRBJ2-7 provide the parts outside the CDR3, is KAGVTQTPRYLIKTRGQQVTLSCSPISGHRSVSWYQQTPGQGLQFLFEYFSETQRNKGNFPGRFSGRQFSNSRSEMNVSTLELGDSALYLCASSLGTFYEQYFGPGTRLTVT.

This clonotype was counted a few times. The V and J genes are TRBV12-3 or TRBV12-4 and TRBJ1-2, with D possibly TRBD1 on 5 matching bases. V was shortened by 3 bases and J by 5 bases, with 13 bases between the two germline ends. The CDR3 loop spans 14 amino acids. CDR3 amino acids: CASSLGGASYGYTF. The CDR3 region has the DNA TGTGCCAGCAGTTTGGGAGGGGCCTCGTATGGCTACACCTTC.

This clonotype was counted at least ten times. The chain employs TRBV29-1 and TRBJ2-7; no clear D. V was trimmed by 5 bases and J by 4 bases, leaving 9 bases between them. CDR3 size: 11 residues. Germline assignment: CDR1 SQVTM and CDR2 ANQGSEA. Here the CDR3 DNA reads TGCAGCGTTACCACCACTTACGAGCAGTACTTC. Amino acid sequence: CSVTTTYEQYF.

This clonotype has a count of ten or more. The CDR3 is CASTFLPGLAGETQYF. In nucleotides, the CDR3 is TGCGCCAGCACCTTCCTTCCGGGACTAGCGGGGGAGACCCAGTACTTC. The chain joins TRBV5-1 to TRBJ2-5, with 13 bases that match TRBD2. This CDR3 contains 16 residues. The trim removed 6 bases at V and 5 bases at J, leaving 10 bases unmatched. Per germline, CDR1 SGHRS and CDR2 YFSETQ.

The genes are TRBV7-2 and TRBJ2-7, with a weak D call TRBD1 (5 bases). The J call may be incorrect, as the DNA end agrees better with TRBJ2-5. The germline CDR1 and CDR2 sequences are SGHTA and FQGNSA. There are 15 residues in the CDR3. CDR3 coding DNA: TGTGCCAGCAGCTTAGCTGGGGCCAAGGAAGAGACCCAGTACTTC. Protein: CASSLAGAKEETQYF.

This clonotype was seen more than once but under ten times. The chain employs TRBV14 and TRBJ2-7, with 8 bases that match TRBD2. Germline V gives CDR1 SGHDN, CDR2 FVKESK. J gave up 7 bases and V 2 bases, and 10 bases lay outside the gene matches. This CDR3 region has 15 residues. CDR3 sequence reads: CASSQIAGKYNEQYF. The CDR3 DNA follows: TGTGCCAGCAGCCAAATAGCGGGGAAATACAATGAGCAGTACTTC.

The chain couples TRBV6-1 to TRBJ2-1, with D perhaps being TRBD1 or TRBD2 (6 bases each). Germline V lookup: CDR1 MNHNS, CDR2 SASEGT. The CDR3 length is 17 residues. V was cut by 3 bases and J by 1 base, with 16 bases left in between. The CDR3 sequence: CASSDKWSGASYNEQFF. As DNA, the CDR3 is TGTGCCAGCAGTGACAAATGGTCGGGGGCTTCCTACAATGAGCAGTTCTTC.

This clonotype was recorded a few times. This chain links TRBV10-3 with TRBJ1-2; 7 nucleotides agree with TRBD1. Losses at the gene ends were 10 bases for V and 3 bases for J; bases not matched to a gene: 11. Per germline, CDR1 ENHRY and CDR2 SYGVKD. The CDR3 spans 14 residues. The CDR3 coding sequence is TGTGCCACCAGGAAGGGGGCAGGGGACTATGGCTACACCTTC. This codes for CATRKGAGDYGYTF.

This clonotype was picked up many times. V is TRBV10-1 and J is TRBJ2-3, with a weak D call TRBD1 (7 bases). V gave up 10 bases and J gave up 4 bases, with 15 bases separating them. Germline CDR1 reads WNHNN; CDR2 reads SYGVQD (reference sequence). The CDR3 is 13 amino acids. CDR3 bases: TGCGCCACGAGGAGGGGGCTGTCAGATACGCAGTATTTT. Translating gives CATRRGLSDTQYF.

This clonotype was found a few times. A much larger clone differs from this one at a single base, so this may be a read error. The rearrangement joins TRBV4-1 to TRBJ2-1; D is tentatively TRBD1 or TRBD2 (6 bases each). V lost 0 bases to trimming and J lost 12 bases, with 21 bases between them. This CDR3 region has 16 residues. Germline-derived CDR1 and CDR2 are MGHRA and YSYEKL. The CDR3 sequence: CASSQESSWGAPRQFF. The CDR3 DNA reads TGCGCCAGCAGCCAAGAATCTAGCTGGGGGGCCCCAAGGCAGTTCTTC.

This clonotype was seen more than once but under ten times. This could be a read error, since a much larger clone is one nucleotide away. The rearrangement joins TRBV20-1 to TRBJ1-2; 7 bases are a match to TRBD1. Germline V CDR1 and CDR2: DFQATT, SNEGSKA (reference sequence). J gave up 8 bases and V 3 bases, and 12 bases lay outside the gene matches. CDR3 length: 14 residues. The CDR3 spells CSARGLRGLHGYTF. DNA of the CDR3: TGCAGTGCTAGGGGGCTCAGGGGGTTACACGGCTACACCTTC.

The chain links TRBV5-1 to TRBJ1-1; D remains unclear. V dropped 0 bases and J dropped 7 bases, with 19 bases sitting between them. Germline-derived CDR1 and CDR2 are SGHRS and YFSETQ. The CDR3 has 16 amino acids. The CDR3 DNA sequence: TGCGCCAGCAGCTTGGGGTCGTGGGAATTAACTATTGAAGCTTTCTTT. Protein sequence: CASSLGSWELTIEAFF.

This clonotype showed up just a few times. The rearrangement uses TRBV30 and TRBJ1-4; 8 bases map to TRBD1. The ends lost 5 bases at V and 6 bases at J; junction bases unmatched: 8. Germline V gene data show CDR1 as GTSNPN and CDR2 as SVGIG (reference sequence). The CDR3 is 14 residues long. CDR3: CAWRPGQVDEKLFF. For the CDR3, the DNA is TGTGCCTGGCGCCCGGGACAGGTTGATGAAAAACTGTTTTTT. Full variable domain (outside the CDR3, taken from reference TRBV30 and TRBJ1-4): SQTIHQWPATLVQPVGSPLSLECTVEGTSNPNLYWYRQAAGRGLQLLFYSVGIGQISSEVPQNLSASRPQDRQFILSSKKLLLSDSGFYLCAWRPGQVDEKLFFGSGTQLSVL.

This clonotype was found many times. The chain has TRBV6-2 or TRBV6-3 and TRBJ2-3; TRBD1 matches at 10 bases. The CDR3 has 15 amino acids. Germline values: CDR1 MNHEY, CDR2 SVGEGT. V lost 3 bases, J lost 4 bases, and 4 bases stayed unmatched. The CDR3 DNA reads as TGTGCCAGCAGTTATGACAGGGGGCATGCAGATACGCAGTATTTT. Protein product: CASSYDRGHADTQYF.

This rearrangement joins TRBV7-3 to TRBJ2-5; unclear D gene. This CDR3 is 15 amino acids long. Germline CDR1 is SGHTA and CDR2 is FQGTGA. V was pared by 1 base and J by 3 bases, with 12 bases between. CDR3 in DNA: TGTGCCAGCAGCTTAAAGGGCCGGTCCGAAGAGACCCAGTACTTC. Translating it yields CASSLKGRSEETQYF.

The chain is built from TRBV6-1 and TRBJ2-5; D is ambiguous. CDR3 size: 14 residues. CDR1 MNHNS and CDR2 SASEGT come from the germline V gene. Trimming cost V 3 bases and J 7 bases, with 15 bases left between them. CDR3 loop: CASSDTGPPGTQYF. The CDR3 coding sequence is TGTGCCAGCAGTGACACGGGCCCCCCGGGGACCCAGTACTTC.

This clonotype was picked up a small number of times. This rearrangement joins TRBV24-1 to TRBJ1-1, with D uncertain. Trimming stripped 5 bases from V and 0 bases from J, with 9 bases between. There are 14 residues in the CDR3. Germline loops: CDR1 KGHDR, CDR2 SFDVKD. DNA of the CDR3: TGTGCCACCAGTGGCCCAGGTATGAACACTGAAGCTTTCTTT. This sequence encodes CATSGPGMNTEAFF.

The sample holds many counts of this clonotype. CDR3: CASSLAHRVSTDTQYF. CDR3 nucleotide sequence: TGTGCCAGCAGCTTAGCGCATAGGGTTAGCACAGATACGCAGTATTTT. The chain employs TRBV7-2 and TRBJ2-3; D is unclear. This CDR3 has 16 amino acids. Trimming stripped 0 bases from V and 0 bases from J, with 10 bases between. Germline V lookup: CDR1 SGHTA, CDR2 FQGNSA.

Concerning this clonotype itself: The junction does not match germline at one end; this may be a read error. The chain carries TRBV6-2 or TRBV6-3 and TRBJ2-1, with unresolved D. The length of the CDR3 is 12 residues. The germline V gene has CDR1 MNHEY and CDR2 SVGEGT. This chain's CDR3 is CASSYSVREQFF. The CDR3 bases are TGCGCCAGCAGTTACTCGGTCAGGGAGCAGTTCTTC.

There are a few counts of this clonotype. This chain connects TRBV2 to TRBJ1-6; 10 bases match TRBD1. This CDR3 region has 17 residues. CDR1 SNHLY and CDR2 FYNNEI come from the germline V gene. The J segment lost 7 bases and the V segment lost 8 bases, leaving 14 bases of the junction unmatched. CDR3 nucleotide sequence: TGTGCCAGCCAGGGGCGGCGACAGGGGGCCCGCAATTCACCCCTCCACTTT. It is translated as CASQGRRQGARNSPLHF.

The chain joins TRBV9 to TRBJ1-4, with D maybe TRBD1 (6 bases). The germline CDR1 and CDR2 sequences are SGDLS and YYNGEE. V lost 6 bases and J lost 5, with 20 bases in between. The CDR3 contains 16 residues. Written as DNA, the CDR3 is TGTGCCAGCACCCGGCTTGGACAGCCCGAGAATGAAAAACTGTTTTTT. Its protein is CASTRLGQPENEKLFF.

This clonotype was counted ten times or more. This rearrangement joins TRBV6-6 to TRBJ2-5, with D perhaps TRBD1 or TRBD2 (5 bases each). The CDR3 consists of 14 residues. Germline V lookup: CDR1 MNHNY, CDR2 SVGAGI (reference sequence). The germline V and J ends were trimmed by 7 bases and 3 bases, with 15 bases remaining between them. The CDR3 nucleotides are TGTGCCAGCACCCAATCCGGGACGAAAGAGACCCAGTACTTC. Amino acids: CASTQSGTKETQYF.

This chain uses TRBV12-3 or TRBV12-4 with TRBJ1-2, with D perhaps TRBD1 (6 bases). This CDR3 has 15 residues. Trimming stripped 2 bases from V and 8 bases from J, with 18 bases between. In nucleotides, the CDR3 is TGTGCCAGCAGTTTAAGCCGTTTCGGTGGGGGCGGCTACACCTTC. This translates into CASSLSRFGGGGYTF.

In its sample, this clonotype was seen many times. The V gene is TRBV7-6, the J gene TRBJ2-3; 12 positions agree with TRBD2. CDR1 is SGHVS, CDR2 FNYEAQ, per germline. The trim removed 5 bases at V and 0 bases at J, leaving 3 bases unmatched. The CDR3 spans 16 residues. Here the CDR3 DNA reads TGTGCCAGCAGCCCCACTAGCGGGGGGAGCACAGATACGCAGTATTTT. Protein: CASSPTSGGSTDTQYF.

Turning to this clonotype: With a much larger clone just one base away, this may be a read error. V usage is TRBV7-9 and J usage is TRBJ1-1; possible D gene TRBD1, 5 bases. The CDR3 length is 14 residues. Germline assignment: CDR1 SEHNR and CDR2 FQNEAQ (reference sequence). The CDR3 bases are TGTGCCAGCACCTTACTGGGGGGGAACACTGAAGCTTTCTTT. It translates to CASTLLGGNTEAFF. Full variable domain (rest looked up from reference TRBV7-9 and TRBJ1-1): DTGVSQNPRHKITKRGQNVTFRCDPISEHNRLYWYRQTLGQGPEFLTYFQNEAQLEKSRLLSDRFSAERPKGSFSTLEIQRTEQGDSAMYLCASTLLGGNTEAFFGQGTRLTVV.

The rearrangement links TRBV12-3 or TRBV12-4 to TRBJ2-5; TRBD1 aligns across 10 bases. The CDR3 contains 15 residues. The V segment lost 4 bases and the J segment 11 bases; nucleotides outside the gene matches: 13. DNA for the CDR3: TGTGCCAGCAGTTGCACGAGACAGGGGGCTCACGAACAGTACTTC. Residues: CASSCTRQGAHEQYF.

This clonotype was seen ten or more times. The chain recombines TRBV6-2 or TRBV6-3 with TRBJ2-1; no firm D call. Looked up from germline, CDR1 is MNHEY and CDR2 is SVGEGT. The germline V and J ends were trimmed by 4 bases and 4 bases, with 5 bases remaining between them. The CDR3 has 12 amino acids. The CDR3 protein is CASSSGYNEQFF. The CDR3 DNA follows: TGTGCCAGCAGTTCCGGATACAATGAGCAGTTCTTC.